One sample yielded the 7 T cell receptor beta chains listed below, sequenced in a study of cytotoxic CD8 clonotypes in ibrutinib-treated CLL. TCRdb's copy holds only in-frame clones and misses some; the assay was immunoSEQ multiplex PCR. The top ten hold roughly 14% of the sample, which has roughly 250,000 clones, 70% seen once. Material: PBMCs, obtained after 24 months of ibrutinib treatment. Receptors were obtained from a human donor with chronic lymphocytic leukemia.

The chain links TRBV19 to TRBJ2-4, with 7 bases identical to TRBD1. Per the germline V gene, CDR1 is LNHDA and CDR2 is SQIVND (reference sequence). Trimming cost V 5 bases and J 5 bases; bases outside gene matches: 6. This CDR3 comprises 14 residues. The CDR3: CASSYGQVENIQYF. CDR3 DNA: TGTGCCAGTAGTTATGGACAGGTCGAAAACATTCAGTACTTC.

The J gene is TRBJ1-5, the V gene TRBV18; a possible D gene is TRBD1 (5 bases). Trimming took off 2 bases at V and 3 bases at J, with 11 bases between the two ends. CDR3 length: 15 amino acids. Germline V gene data show CDR1 as KGHSH and CDR2 as LQKENI. Here the CDR3 reads CASSPSGSDNQPQHF. The CDR3 nucleotides read TGTGCCAGCTCACCATCAGGGAGCGACAATCAGCCCCAGCATTTT.

The chain employs TRBV9 and TRBJ1-1, with D uncertain. CDR3 size: 14 residues. Germline CDR1 SGDLS, CDR2 YYNGEE. V was cut by 5 bases and J by 5 bases, with 16 bases left in between. The CDR3 loop reads CASSTLTRSTEAFF. The CDR3, as DNA: TGTGCCAGCAGTACACTGACACGCTCTACTGAAGCTTTCTTT.

The chain combines TRBV5-6 with TRBJ1-2, with a tentative D call TRBD1 (5 bases). This CDR3 spans 15 amino acids. Germline-derived CDR1 and CDR2 are SGHDT and YYEEEE. V lost 1 base to trimming and J lost 4 bases, with 14 bases between them. CDR3 in amino acids: CASSLNTRVGYGYTF. In DNA form, the CDR3 reads TGTGCCAGCAGCTTGAATACCAGGGTTGGCTATGGCTACACCTTC. Drawing the rest from reference TRBV5-6 and TRBJ1-2, the complete variable domain is DAGVTQSPTHLIKTRGQQVTLRCSPKSGHDTVSWYQQALGQGPQFIFQYYEEEERQRGNFPDRFSGHQFPNYSSELNVNALLLGDSALYLCASSLNTRVGYGYTFGSGTRLTVV.

The J gene is TRBJ1-5, the V gene TRBV9, with D perhaps TRBD1 (6 bases). With 4 bases removed from V and 5 bases from J, the gap between germline ends came to 10 bases. The CDR3 spans 13 residues. Germline V CDR1 and CDR2: SGDLS, YYNGEE. CDR3 nucleotide sequence: TGTGCCAGCAGCATGGGGGCCCATCAGCCCCAGCATTTT. Translating gives CASSMGAHQPQHF.

J is TRBJ2-2 and V is TRBV11-1; D call uncertain. V was trimmed by 1 base and J by 2 bases, leaving 5 bases between them. CDR1 and CDR2 from the germline V gene are SGHAT and FQDESV (reference sequence). CDR3 length equals 14 residues. CDR3 residues: CASSLGVNTGELFF. CDR3 nucleotides: TGTGCCAGCAGCTTAGGTGTTAACACCGGGGAGCTGTTTTTT.

The J gene is TRBJ2-7, the V gene TRBV5-1; D remains ambiguous. This CDR3 is built from 16 residues. Germline V gives CDR1 SGHRS, CDR2 YFSETQ. V lost 7 bases and J lost 7, with 27 bases in between. As DNA, the CDR3 is TGCGCCAGCCTAAAGGACCCAGGCCAGGAATTGCGGGAGCAGTACTTC. This encodes CASLKDPGQELREQYF.